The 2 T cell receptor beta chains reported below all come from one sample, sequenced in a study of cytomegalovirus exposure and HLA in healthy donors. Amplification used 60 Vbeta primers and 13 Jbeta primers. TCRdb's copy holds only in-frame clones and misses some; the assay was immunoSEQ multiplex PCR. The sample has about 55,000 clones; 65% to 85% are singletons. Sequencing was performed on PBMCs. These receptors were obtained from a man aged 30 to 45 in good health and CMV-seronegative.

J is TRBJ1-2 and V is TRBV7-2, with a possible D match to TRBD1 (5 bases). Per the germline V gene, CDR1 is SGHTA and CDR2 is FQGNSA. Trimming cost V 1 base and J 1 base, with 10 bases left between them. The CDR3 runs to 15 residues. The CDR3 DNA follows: TGTGCCAGCAGCTTAGAGCGGGGCTTTAACTATGGCTACACCTTC. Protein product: CASSLERGFNYGYTF. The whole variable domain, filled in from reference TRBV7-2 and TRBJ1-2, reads GAGVSQSPSNKVTEKGKDVELRCDPISGHTALYWYRQSLGQGLEFLIYFQGNSAPDKSGLPSDRFSAERTGGSVSTLTIQRTQQEDSAVYLCASSLERGFNYGYTFGSGTRLTVV.

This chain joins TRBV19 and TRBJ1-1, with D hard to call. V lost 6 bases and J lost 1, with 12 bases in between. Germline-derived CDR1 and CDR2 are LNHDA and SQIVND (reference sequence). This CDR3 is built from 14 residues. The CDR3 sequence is CASRREGGNTEAFF. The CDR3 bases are TGTGCCAGTAGGCGGGAGGGAGGGAACACTGAAGCTTTCTTT.